Each of the 9 T cell receptor beta chains below was sequenced from the same sample in a study of cytotoxic CD8 clonotypes in ibrutinib-treated CLL (dated by TCRdb to the early 2020s). The time point label, read with the paper, signifies: approximately 11 months on ibrutinib. Library preparation was by the immunoSEQ multiplex PCR assay. Here the immuneACCESS table is served through TCRdb, limited to in-frame sequences with V and J called. Missing clones are a known gap in these copies; in checked studies unresolved V genes cover under half, and the rest lacks a known reason. The sample records 150,000 or so clones, roughly 80% of which are singletons. In total, the top ten clones hold around 2% of the sample. The material was PBMCs, obtained after 12 months of ibrutinib treatment. These receptors came from a human donor with chronic lymphocytic leukemia.

This chain uses TRBV11-2 with TRBJ2-7; D ambiguous. There are 14 residues in the CDR3. The germline V gene has CDR1 SGHAT and CDR2 FQNNGV. The germline V and J ends were trimmed by 0 bases and 6 bases, with 12 bases remaining between them. CDR3 in DNA: TGTGCCAGCAGCTTAGATCTAATCCCCCCCGAGCAGTACTTC. As protein: CASSLDLIPPEQYF. The full variable domain, completed using reference TRBV11-2 and TRBJ2-7, is EAGVAQSPRYKIIEKRQSVAFWCNPISGHATLYWYQQILGQGPKLLIQFQNNGVVDDSQLPKDRFSAERLKGVDSTLKIQPAKLEDSAVYLCASSLDLIPPEQYFGPGTRLTVT.

This clone was counted a single time. The chain couples TRBV2 to TRBJ1-3; TRBD1 matches at 12 bases. Germline V lookup: CDR1 SNHLY, CDR2 FYNNEI. The CDR3 runs to 18 residues. V shed 6 bases and J 0 bases; nucleotides not matched to a gene: 9. The chain's CDR3 is CASSSGTGGVNSGNTIYF. The CDR3 coding sequence is TGTGCCAGCAGCTCCGGGACAGGGGGCGTTAACTCTGGAAACACCATATATTTT.

This clone was seen only once. The chain joins TRBV19 to TRBJ2-3; tentatively, D is TRBD1 or TRBD2 (6 bases each). This CDR3 contains 12 residues. Trimming removed 10 bases from V and 11 bases from J, with 19 bases in between. The germline V gene has CDR1 LNHDA and CDR2 SQIVND (reference sequence). The CDR3 DNA reads TGTGCCACCCGGGGGCAGCGCGACTTGCAGTATTTT. Amino acid sequence: CATRGQRDLQYF.

The V call is TRBV23-1, the J call TRBJ1-5; 9 bases are a match to TRBD1. TRBV23-1 is an ORF for which the function is uncertain. Trimming cost V 5 bases and J 5 bases; bases outside gene matches: 13. The CDR3 loop spans 17 amino acids. CDR3 nucleotide sequence: TGCGCCAGCAGTGAACCGGGGGGGACAGGGAAGGATCAGCCCCAGCATTTT. It translates to CASSEPGGTGKDQPQHF.

The chain is built from TRBV19 and TRBJ1-1; tentative D call: TRBD1 (5 bases). V was pared by 2 bases and J by 9 bases, with 16 bases between. Germline V gene lookup returns CDR1 LNHDA and CDR2 SQIVND (reference sequence). This CDR3 contains 14 residues. Written as DNA, the CDR3 is TGTGCCAGTAGTATAATCGGTCGGGGGGGTCAAGCTTTCTTT. Its translation: CASSIIGRGGQAFF.

This chain uses TRBV9 with TRBJ2-1; maybe TRBD1 (7 bases). Germline-derived CDR1 and CDR2 are SGDLS and YYNGEE. Trimming pared 6 bases from V and 9 bases from J, leaving 10 bases between. The CDR3 covers 11 residues. CDR3 in DNA: TGTGCCAGCAACCAGGGGGGTGAGCAGTTCTTC. Translating gives CASNQGGEQFF.

In this sample, this clone turned up a few times. This chain uses TRBV7-2 with TRBJ2-3; 8 bases fit TRBD2. The CDR3 length is 14 residues. V lost 3 bases to trimming and J lost 5 bases; unmatched junction nucleotides: 4. CDR1 and CDR2 (germline): SGHTA, FQGNSA. This CDR3 is CASSLMSGRDTQYF. The CDR3 DNA is TGTGCCAGCAGCTTGATGAGCGGGAGAGATACGCAGTATTTT.

This clone was counted between two and nine times. The chain links TRBV19 to TRBJ1-2; D ambiguous. V dropped 7 bases and J dropped 5 bases, with 20 bases sitting between them. Germline CDR1 is LNHDA and CDR2 is SQIVND (reference sequence). The CDR3 sequence is 15 residues long. CDR3 loop: CASNSGYSTFYGYTF. The CDR3, as DNA: TGTGCCAGTAATTCAGGTTACAGTACCTTTTATGGCTACACCTTC.

The chain carries TRBV28 and TRBJ2-1, with TRBD1 identical over 10 bases. Germline V gene lookup returns CDR1 MDHEN and CDR2 SYDVKM. CDR3 length: 14 residues. V was clipped by 8 bases and J by 1 base; unmatched bases: 2. CDR3 region: CASGGQGSYNEQFF. The CDR3 nucleotides read TGTGCCAGCGGGGGACAGGGGTCCTACAATGAGCAGTTCTTC.